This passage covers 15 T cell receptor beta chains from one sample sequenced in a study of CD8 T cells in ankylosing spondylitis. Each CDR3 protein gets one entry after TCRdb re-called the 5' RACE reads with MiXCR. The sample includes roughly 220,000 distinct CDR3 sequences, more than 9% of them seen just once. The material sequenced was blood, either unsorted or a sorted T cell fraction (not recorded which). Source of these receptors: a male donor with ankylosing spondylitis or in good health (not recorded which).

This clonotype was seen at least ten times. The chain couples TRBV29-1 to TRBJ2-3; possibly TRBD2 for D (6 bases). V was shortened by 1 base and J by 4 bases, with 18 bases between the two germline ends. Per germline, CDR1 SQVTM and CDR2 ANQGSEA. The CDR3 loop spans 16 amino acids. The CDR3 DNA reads TGCAGCGTTGAAGGTTGGAGGCGGGGTTGGGCAGATACGCAGTATTTT. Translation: CSVEGWRRGWADTQYF.

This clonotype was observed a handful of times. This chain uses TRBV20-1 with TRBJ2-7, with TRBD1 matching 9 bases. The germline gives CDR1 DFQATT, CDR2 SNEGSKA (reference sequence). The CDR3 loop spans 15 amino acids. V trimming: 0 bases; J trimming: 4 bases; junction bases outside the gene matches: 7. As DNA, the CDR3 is TGCAGTGCTAGAGATGGGACAGGGAGTGTGTACGAGCAGTACTTC. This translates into CSARDGTGSVYEQYF.

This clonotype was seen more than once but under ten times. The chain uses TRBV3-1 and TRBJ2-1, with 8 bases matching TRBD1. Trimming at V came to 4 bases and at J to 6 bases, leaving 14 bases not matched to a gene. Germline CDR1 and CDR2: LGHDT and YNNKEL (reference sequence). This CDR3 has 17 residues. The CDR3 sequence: CASSPLDRARGGNEQFF. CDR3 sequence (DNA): TGTGCCAGCAGCCCCCTGGACAGGGCGCGAGGAGGCAATGAGCAGTTCTTC.

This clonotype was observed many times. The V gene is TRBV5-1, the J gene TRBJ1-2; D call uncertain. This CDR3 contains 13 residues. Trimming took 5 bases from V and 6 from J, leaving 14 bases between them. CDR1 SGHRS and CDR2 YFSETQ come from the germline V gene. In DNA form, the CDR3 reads TGCGCCAGCAGACGCGACACGGGAGATGGCTACACCTTC. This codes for CASRRDTGDGYTF.

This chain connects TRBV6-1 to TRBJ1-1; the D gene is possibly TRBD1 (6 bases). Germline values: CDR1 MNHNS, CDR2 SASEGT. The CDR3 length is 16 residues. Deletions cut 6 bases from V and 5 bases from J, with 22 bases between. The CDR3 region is CASRGSGARKDTEAFF. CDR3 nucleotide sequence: TGTGCCAGCAGGGGCTCGGGGGCCCGGAAGGATACTGAAGCTTTCTTT.

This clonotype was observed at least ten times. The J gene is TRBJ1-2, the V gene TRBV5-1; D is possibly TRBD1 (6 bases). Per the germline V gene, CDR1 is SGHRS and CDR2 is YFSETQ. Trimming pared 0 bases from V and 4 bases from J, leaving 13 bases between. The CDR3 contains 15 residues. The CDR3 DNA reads TGCGCCAGCAGCTTGGAGTATACAGGGAGCTATGGCTACACCTTC. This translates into CASSLEYTGSYGYTF.

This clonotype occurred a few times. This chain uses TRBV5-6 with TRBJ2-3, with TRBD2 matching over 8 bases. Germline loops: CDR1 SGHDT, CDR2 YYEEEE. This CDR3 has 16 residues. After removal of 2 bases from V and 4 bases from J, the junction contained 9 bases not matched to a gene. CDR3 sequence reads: CASSLRGQRGSDTQYF. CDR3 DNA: TGTGCCAGCAGCTTAAGGGGTCAGCGGGGGTCAGATACGCAGTATTTT. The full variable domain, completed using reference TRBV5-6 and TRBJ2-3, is DAGVTQSPTHLIKTRGQQVTLRCSPKSGHDTVSWYQQALGQGPQFIFQYYEEEERQRGNFPDRFSGHQFPNYSSELNVNALLLGDSALYLCASSLRGQRGSDTQYFGPGTRLTVL.

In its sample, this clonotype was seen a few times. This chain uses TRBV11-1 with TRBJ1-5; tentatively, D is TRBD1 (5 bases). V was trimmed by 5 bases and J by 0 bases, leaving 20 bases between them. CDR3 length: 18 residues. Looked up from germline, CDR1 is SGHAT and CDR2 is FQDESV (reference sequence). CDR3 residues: CASSLTAGDLYSNQPQHF. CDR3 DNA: TGTGCCAGCAGCCTCACCGCGGGGGACCTATATAGCAATCAGCCCCAGCATTTT.

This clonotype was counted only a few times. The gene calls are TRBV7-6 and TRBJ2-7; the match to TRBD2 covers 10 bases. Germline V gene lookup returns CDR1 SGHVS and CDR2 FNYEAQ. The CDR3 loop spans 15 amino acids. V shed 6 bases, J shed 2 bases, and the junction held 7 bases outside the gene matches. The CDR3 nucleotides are TGTGCCAGCAGTCGCACTAGCGGGGCTACCTACGAGCAGTACTTC. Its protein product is CASSRTSGATYEQYF.

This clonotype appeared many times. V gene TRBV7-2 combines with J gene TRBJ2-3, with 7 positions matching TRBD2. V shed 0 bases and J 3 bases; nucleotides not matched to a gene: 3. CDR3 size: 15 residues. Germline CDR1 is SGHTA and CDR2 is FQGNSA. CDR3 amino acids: CASSLAGGRTDTQYF. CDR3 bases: TGTGCCAGCAGCTTAGCGGGGGGGAGGACAGATACGCAGTATTTT. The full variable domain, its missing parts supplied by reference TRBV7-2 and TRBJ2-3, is GAGVSQSPSNKVTEKGKDVELRCDPISGHTALYWYRQSLGQGLEFLIYFQGNSAPDKSGLPSDRFSAERTGGSVSTLTIQRTQQEDSAVYLCASSLAGGRTDTQYFGPGTRLTVL.

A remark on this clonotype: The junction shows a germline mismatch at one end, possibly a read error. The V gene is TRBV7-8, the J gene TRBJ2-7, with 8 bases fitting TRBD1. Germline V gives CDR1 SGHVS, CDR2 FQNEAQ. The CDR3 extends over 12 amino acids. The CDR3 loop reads CVSSTDRVEQYF. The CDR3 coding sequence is TGTGTCAGCAGCACGGACAGGGTCGAGCAGTACTTC.

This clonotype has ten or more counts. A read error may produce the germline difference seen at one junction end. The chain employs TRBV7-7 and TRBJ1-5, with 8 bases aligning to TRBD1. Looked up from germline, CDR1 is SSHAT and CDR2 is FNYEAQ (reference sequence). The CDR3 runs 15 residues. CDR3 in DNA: TGTGCTAGCAGCTCCGGACAGGGTGGCAATCAGCCCCAGCATTTT. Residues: CASSSGQGGNQPQHF.

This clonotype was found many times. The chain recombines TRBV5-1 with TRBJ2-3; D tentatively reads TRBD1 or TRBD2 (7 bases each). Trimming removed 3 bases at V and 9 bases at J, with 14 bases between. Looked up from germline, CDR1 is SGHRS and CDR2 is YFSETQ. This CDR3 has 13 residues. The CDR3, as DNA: TGCGCCAGCAGCTCGCCAGGGGGGGACACGCAGTATTTT. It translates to CASSSPGGDTQYF.

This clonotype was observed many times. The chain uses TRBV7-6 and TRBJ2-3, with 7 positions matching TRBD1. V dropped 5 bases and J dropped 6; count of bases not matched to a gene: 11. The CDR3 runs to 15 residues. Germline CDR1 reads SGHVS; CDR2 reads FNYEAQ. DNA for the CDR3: TGTGCCAGCAGCCCATATCGACAGGGCTCCGATACGCAGTATTTT. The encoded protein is CASSPYRQGSDTQYF.

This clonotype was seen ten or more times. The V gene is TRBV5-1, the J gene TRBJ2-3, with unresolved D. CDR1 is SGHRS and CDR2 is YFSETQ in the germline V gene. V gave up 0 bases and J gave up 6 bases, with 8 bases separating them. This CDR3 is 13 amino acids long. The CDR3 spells CASSLELGDTQYF. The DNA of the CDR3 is TGCGCCAGCAGCTTGGAGCTCGGGGATACGCAGTATTTT. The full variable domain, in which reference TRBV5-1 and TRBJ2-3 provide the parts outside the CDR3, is KAGVTQTPRYLIKTRGQQVTLSCSPISGHRSVSWYQQTPGQGLQFLFEYFSETQRNKGNFPGRFSGRQFSNSRSEMNVSTLELGDSALYLCASSLELGDTQYFGPGTRLTVL.